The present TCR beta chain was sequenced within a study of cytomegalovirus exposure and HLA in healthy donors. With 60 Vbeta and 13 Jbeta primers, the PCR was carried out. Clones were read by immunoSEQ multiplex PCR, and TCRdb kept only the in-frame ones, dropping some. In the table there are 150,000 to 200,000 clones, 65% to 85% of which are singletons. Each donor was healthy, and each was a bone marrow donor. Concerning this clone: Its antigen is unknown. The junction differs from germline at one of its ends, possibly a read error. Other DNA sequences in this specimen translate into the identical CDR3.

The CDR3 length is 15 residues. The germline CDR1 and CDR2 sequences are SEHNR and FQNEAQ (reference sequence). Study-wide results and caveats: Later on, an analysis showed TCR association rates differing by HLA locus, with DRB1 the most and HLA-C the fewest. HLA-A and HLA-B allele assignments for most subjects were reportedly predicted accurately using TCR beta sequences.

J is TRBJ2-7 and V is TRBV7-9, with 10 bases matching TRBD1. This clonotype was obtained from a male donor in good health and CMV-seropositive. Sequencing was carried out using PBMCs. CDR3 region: CSSSSRTGGSYEQYF. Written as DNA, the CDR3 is TGTTCCAGCAGCTCCCGGACAGGGGGCTCCTACGAGCAGTACTTC.